The rows below give T cell receptor beta chains drawn from one sample of a study of cytotoxic CD8 clonotypes in ibrutinib-treated CLL. Using immunoSEQ multiplex PCR, the repertoire was profiled, and TCRdb retains in-frame clones only, with some absent. Of 200,000 or so clones in the sample, roughly three quarters were seen once. The material was PBMCs, obtained after 12 months of ibrutinib treatment. These receptors were collected from a human donor with chronic lymphocytic leukemia. CDR3s include the opening cysteine and the closing phenylalanine or tryptophan. A D gene is named only where the DNA matches it firmly. The size of a clone is reported for some rows only, either as once, few or many, or as a class for expanded clones.

j_call clone_size d_call v_call cdr3_aa cdr3_nt
TRBJ2-1 once . TRBV5-6 CASSHPAPGGTYNEQFF TGTGCCAGCAGCCACCCCGCCCCCGGCGGAACCTACAATGAGCAGTTCTTC
TRBJ1-2 once . TRBV19 CASSILGQIGYTF TGTGCCAGTAGTATCCTGGGGCAGATCGGCTACACCTTC
TRBJ2-3 many . TRBV18 CASSPWGRTDTQYF TGTGCCAGCTCACCCTGGGGGCGCACAGATACGCAGTATTTT
TRBJ2-2 . . TRBV6-4 CASSVQQTNTGELFF TGTGCCAGCAGCGTACAACAGACGAACACCGGGGAGCTGTTTTTT
TRBJ2-7 . TRBD1 TRBV28 CASSRTGGRSYEQYF TGTGCCAGCAGTCGCACAGGGGGCCGATCCTACGAGCAGTACTTC
TRBJ1-2 . . TRBV7-9 CASSLGLSTGGIHTF TGTGCCAGCAGCTTAGGACTCTCGACGGGGGGGATCCACACCTTC
TRBJ1-5 . TRBD1 TRBV6-5 CASSYPNRGMQPQHF TGTGCCAGCAGTTACCCTAACAGGGGTATGCAGCCCCAGCATTTT
TRBJ1-1 . . TRBV4-2 CASSQESESTEAFF TGTGCCAGCAGCCAAGAATCTGAGAGTACTGAAGCTTTCTTT
TRBJ1-3 . TRBD1 TRBV19 CASSRGTGAGNTIYF TGTGCCAGTAGTCGGGGGACAGGGGCCGGAAACACCATATATTTT
TRBJ2-2 . TRBD2 TRBV5-4 CASSFPGTSTGELFF TGTGCCAGCAGCTTTCCCGGGACTAGCACCGGGGAGCTGTTTTTT
TRBJ1-2 few . TRBV28 CASSSPQGDGYTF TGTGCCAGCAGTTCCCCACAGGGTGATGGCTACACCTTC